This T cell receptor beta chain was recorded in a study of blood T cell repertoires in COVID-19. TCRdb's table, derived via immunoSEQ multiplex PCR, lists solely in-frame clones and lacks some. The sample yields some 72,000 clones, around 89% seen once. Germline V gives CDR1 LNHDA, CDR2 SQIVND (reference sequence). The CDR3 totals 19 residues. The J segment lost 0 bases and the V segment lost 6 bases, leaving 17 bases of the junction unmatched. This sequence originates from a man in his fifties or sixties with acute or convalescent COVID-19. This chain links TRBV19 with TRBJ1-3, with 7 bases that match TRBD1. The sequenced sample was peripheral blood. In DNA form, the CDR3 reads TGTGCCAGTAGCCCTTCGCCCACCGGGACAGTGATCTCTGGAAACACCATATATTTT. Its protein is CASSPSPTGTVISGNTIYF.